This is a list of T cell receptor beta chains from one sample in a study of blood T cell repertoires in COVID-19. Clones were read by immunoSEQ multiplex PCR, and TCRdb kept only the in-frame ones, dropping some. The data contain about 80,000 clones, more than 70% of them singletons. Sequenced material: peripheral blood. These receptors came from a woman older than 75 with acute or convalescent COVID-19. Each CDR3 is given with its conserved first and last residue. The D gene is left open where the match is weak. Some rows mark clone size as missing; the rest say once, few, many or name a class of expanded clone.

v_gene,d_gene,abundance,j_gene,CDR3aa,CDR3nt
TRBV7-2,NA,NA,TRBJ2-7,CASSFGWEQYF,TGTGCCAGCAGCTTCGGGTGGGAGCAGTACTTC
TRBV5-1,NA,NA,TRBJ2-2,CASSLVKAAGTGELFF,TGCGCCAGCAGCTTGGTCAAAGCCGCGGGCACCGGGGAGCTGTTTTTT
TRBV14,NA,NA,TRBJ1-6,CASSQDRGGGFGSPLHF,TGTGCCAGCAGCCAAGATCGCGGGGGAGGTTTCGGTTCACCCCTCCACTTT
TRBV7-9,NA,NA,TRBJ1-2,CASSLAVQLREGYTF,TGTGCCAGCAGCTTAGCGGTCCAATTGAGGGAGGGCTACACCTTC
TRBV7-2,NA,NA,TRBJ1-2,CASSSATGSLNYGYTF,TGTGCCAGCAGCTCGGCTACAGGGTCCCTTAACTATGGCTACACCTTC
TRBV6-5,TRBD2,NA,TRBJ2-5,CASSPGLPETQYF,TGTGCCAGCAGCCCGGGACTACCAGAGACCCAGTACTTC
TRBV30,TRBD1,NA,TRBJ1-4,CAWSGQTGNRGLFF,TGTGCCTGGAGTGGCCAAACCGGGAACAGGGGACTGTTTTTT
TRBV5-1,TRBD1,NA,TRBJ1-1,CASTLNGQGNTEAFF,TGCGCCAGTACTCTTAATGGACAGGGGAACACTGAAGCTTTCTTT
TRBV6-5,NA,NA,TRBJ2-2,CASSYRRDKNTGELFF,TGTGCCAGCAGTTACCGCCGGGACAAGAACACCGGGGAGCTGTTTTTT
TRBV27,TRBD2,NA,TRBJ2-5,CASSLRGGHRIGETQYF,TGTGCCAGCAGTTTGCGGGGAGGGCATCGTATCGGAGAGACCCAGTACTTC
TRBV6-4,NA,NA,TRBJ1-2,CASREDSNYGYTF,TGTGCCAGCAGGGAGGACAGTAACTATGGCTACACCTTC
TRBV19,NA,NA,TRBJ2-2,CASSLVLSNTGELFF,TGTGCCAGTAGTTTAGTTCTCTCGAACACCGGGGAGCTGTTTTTT
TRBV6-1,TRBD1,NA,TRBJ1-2,CASSEALQGGYGYTF,TGTGCCAGCAGTGAAGCGCTTCAGGGGGGCTATGGCTACACCTTC
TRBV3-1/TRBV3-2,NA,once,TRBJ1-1,CASSLTSGNTEAFF,TGTGCCAGCAGCCTTACCAGCGGGAACACTGAAGCTTTCTTT
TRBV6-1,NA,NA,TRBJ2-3,CASSDNLDTQYF,TGTGCCAGCAGTGATAATTTGGATACGCAGTATTTT
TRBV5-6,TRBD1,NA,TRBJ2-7,CASSQTTGLGLYEQYF,TGTGCCAGCAGCCAAACGACAGGGTTGGGCCTCTACGAGCAGTACTTC
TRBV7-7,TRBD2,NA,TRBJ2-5,CASSPGTSGGQETQYF,TGTGCTAGCAGCCCCGGGACTAGCGGGGGTCAAGAGACCCAGTACTTC
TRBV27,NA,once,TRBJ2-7,CASSTSTSGIYEQYF,NA
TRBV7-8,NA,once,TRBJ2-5,CASSLTSQQETQYF,TGTGCCAGCAGCTTAACAAGTCAGCAAGAGACCCAGTACTTC
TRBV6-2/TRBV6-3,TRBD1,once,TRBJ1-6,CASSRTGENSPLHF,TGTGCCAGCAGCCGGACAGGGGAGAATTCACCCCTCCACTTT
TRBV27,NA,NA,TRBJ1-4,CASSSFGQPPEKLFF,TGTGCCAGCAGTTCCTTTGGACAGCCGCCAGAGAAACTGTTTTTT
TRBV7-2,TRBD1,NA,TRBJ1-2,CASSLGGQGNYGYTF,TGTGCCAGCAGCTTAGGCGGACAGGGGAACTATGGCTACACCTTC
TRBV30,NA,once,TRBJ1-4,CAWRPGIFEKLFF,TGTGCCTGGAGACCGGGGATCTTCGAAAAACTGTTTTTT
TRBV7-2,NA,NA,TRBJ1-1,CASSVLGLMNTEAFF,TGTGCCAGCAGCGTCCTGGGACTGATGAACACTGAAGCTTTCTTT